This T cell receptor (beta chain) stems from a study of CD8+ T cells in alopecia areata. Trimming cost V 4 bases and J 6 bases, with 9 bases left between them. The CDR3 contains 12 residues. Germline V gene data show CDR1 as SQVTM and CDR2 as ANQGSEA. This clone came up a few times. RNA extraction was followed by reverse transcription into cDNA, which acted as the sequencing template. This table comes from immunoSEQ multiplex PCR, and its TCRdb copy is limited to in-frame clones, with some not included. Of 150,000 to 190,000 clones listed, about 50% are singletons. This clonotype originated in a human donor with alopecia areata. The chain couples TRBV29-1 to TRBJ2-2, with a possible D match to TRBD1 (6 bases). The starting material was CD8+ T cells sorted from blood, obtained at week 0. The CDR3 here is CSVVQGSGELFF. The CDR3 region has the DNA TGCAGCGTTGTTCAGGGGTCCGGGGAGCTGTTTTTT.